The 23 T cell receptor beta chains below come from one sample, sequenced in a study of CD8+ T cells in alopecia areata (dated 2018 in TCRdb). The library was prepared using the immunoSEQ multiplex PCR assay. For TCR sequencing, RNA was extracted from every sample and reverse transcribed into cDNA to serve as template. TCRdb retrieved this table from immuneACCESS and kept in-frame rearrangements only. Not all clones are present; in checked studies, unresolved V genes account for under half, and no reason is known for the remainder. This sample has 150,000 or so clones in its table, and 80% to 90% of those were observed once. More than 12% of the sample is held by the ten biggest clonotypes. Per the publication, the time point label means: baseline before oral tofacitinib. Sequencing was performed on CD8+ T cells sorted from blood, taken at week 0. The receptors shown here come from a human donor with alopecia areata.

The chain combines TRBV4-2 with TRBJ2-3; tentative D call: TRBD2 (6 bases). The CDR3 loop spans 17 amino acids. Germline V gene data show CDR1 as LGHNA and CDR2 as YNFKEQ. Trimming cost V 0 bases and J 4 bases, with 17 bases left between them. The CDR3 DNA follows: TGTGCCAGCAGCCAAGAAGTCGGTCTAGCGCCGTCAGATACGCAGTATTTT. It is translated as CASSQEVGLAPSDTQYF.

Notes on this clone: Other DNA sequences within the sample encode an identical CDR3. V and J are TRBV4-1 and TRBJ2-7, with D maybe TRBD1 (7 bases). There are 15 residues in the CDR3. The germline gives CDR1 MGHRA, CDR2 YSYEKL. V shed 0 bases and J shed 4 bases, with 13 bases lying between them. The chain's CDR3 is CASSQESRGRYEQYF. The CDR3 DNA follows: TGCGCCAGCAGCCAAGAAAGCAGGGGGAGGTACGAGCAGTACTTC.

The CDR3 reads CASSPPRRVNTEAFF. Here the CDR3 DNA reads TGTGCCAGCAGTCCCCCAAGACGGGTGAACACTGAAGCTTTCTTT. The V gene is TRBV27, the J gene TRBJ1-1; no clear D gene. Between the trimmed V and J ends, which lost 5 bases and 0 bases, there was a span of 13 bases. The CDR3 totals 15 residues. CDR1 and CDR2 from the germline V gene are MNHEY and SMNVEV (reference sequence).

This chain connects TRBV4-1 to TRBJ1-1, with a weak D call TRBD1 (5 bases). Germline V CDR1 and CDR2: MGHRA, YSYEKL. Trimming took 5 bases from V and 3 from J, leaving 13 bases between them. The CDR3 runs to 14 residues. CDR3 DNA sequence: TGCGCCAGCAGCTACCCCGGGACCGACACTGAAGCTTTCTTT. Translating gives CASSYPGTDTEAFF.

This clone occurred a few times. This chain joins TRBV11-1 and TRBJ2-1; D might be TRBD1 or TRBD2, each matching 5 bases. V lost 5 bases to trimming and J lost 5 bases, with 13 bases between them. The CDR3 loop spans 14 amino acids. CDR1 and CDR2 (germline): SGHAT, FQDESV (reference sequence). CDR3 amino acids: CASSPRDADNEQFF. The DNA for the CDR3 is TGTGCCAGCAGCCCCCGGGACGCCGACAATGAGCAGTTCTTC.

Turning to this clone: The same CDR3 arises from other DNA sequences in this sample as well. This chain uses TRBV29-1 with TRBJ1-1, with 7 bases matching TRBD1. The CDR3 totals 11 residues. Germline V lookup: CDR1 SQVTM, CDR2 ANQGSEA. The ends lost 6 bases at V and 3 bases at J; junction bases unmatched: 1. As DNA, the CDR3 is TGCAGCGTCGACAGGGACACTGAAGCTTTCTTT. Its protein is CSVDRDTEAFF.

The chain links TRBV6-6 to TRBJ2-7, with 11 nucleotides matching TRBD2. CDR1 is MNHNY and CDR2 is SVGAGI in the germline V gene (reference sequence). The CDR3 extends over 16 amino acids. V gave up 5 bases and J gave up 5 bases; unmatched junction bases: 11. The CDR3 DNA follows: TGTGCCAGCAGTCTCACGAGGTTAGCGGGAGGGCACGAGCAGTACTTC. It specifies CASSLTRLAGGHEQYF.

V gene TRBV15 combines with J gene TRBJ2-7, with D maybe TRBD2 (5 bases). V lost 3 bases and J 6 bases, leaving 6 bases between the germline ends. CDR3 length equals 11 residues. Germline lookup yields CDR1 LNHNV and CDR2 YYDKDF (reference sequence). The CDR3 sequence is CATSRGAEQYF. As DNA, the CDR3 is TGTGCCACCAGCAGGGGAGCCGAGCAGTACTTC.

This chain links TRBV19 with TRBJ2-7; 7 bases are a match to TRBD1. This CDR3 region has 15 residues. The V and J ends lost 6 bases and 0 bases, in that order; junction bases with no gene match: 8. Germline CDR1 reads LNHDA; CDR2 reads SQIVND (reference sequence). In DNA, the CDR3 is TGTGCCAGTAGCCCCGCACAGGGGCCCTCCTACGAGCAGTACTTC. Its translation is CASSPAQGPSYEQYF.

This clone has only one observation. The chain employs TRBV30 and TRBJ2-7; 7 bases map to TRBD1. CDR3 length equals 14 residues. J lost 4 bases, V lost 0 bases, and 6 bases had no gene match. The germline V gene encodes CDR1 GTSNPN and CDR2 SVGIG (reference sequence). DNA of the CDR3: TGTGCCTGGAGTGTGGGGACAGTTGCGTACGAGCAGTACTTC. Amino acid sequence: CAWSVGTVAYEQYF.

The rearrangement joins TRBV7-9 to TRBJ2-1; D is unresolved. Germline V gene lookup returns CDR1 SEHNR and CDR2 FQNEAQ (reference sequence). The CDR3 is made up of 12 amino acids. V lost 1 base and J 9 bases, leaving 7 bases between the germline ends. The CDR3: CASSLEGTEQFF. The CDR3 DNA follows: TGTGCCAGCAGCTTAGAGGGAACTGAGCAGTTCTTC.

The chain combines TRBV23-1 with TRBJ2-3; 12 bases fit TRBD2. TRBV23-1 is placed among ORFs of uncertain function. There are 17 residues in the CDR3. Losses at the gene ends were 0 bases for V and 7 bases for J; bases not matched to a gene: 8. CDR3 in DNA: TGCGCCAGCAGTCAATCGTCATCTAGCGGGAGGGAGAATACGCAGTATTTT. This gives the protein CASSQSSSSGRENTQYF.

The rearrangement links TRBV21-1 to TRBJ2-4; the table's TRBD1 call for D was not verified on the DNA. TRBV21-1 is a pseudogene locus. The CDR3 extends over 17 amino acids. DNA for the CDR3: TGTGCCAGCAGCAAAGCTCAAGAGGGACAGGGGACAAACATTCAGTACTTC. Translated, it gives CASSKAQEGQGTNIQYF.

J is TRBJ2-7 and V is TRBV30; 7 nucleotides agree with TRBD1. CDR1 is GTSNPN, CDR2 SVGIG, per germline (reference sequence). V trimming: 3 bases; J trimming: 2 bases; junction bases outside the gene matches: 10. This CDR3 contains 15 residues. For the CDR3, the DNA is TGTGCCTGGAGCGATACGACAGGGTTCCCCTACGAGCAGTACTTC. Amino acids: CAWSDTTGFPYEQYF.

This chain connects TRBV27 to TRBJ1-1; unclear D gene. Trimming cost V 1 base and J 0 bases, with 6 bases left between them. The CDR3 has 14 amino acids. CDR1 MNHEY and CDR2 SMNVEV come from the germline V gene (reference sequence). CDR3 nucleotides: TGTGCCAGCAGTTTATGGCCGGTGAACACTGAAGCTTTCTTT. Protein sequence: CASSLWPVNTEAFF.

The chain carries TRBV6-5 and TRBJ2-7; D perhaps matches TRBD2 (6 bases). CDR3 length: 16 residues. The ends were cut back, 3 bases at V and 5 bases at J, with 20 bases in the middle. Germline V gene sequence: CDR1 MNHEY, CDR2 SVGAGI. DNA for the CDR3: TGTGCCAGCAGTTATCAACAGGAGGGATATGAGCACGAGCAGTACTTC. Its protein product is CASSYQQEGYEHEQYF.

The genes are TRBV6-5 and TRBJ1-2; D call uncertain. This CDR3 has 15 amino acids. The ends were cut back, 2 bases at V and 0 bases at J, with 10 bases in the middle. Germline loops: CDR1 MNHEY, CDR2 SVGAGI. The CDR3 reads CASSYRLKSNYGYTF. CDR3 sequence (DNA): TGTGCCAGCAGTTACAGGCTAAAATCTAACTATGGCTACACCTTC.

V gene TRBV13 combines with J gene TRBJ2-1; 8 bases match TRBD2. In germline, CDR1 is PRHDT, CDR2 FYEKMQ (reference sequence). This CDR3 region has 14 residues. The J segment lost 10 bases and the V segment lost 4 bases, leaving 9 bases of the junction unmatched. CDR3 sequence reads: CASSSGTSLGEQFF. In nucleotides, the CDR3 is TGTGCCAGCAGCTCCGGGACTAGTTTAGGAGAGCAGTTCTTC. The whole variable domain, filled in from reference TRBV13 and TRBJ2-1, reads AAGVIQSPRHLIKEKRETATLKCYPIPRHDTVYWYQQGPGQDPQFLISFYEKMQSDKGSIPDRFSAQQFSDYHSELNMSSLELGDSALYFCASSSGTSLGEQFFGPGTRLTVL.

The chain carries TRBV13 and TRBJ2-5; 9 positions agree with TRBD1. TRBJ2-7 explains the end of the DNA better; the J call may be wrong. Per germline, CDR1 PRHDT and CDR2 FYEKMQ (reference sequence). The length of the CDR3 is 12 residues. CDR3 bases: TGTGCCAGCGGGACAGGGAGCAACGAGCAGTACTTC. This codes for CASGTGSNEQYF.

The CDR3 coding sequence is TGTGCCAGCACCGGCTCGGGTGACGAGCAGTACTTC. Translation: CASTGSGDEQYF. This chain connects TRBV25-1 to TRBJ2-7; D remains unclear. Germline values: CDR1 MGHDK, CDR2 SYGVNS. The CDR3 is 12 residues long. V was clipped by 7 bases and J by 5 bases, with 12 bases between them.

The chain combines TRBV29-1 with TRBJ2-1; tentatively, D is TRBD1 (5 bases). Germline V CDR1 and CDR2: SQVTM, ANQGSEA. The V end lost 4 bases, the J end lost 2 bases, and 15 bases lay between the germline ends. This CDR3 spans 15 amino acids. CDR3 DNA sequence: TGCAGCGTTGGATTGTTTGAGACAGCCTACAATGAGCAGTTCTTC. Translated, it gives CSVGLFETAYNEQFF.

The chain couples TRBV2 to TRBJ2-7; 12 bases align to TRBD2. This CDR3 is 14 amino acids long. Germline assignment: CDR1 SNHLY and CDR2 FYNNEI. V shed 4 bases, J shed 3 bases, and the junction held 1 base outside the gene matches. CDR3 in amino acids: CASSGLAGVYEQYF. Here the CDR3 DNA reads TGTGCCAGCAGTGGACTAGCGGGAGTCTACGAGCAGTACTTC.

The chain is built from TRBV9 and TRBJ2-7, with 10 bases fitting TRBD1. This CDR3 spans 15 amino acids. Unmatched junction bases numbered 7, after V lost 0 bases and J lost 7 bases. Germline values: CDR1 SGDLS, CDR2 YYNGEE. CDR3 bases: TGTGCCAGCAGCGTAGGTACCGGGACAGGGGTTGAGCAGTACTTC. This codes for CASSVGTGTGVEQYF.